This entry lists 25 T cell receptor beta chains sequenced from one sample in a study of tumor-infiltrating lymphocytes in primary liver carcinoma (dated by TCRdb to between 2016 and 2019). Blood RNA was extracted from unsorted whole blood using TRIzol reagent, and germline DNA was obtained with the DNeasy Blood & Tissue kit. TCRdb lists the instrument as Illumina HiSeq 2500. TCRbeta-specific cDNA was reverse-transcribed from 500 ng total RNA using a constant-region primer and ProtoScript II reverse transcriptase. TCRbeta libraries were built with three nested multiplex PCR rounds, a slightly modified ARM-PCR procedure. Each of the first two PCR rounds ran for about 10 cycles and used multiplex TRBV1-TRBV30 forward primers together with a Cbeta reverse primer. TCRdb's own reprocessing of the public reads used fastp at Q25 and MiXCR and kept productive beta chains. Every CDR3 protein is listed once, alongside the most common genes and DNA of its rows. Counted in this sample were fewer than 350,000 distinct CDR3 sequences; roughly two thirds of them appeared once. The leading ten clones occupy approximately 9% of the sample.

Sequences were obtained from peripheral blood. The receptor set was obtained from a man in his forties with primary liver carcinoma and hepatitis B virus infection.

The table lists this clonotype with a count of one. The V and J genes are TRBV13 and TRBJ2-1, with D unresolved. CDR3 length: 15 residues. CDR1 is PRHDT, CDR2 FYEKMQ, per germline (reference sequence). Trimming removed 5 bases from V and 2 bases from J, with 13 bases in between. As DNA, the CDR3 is TGTGCCAGCAGCCTCCCGACGAACCCCTACAATGAGCAGTTCTTC. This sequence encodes CASSLPTNPYNEQFF.

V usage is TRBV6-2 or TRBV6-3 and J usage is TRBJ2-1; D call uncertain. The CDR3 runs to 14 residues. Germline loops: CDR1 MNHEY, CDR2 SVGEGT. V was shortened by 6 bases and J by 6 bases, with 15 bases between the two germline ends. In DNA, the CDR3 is TGTGCCAGCAGCCTTCTGAAGAGGTTCAATGAGCAGTTCTTC. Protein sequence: CASSLLKRFNEQFF.

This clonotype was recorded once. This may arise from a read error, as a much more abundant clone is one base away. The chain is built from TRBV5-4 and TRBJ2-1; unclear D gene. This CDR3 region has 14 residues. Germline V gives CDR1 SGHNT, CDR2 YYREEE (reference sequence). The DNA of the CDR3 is TGTGTCAGCAGCTTGGCCTCTCAGAACAATGAGCAGTTCTTC. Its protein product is CVSSLASQNNEQFF.

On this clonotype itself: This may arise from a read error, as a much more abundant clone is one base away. CDR3 region: CASSRGTSGRVAGSSYNEQFF. CDR3 in DNA: TGTGCCAGCAGCCGGGGGACTAGCGGGAGGGTCGCAGGGAGCTCCTACAATGAGCAGTTCTTC. V gene TRBV5-6 combines with J gene TRBJ2-1, with TRBD2 identical over 16 bases. The CDR3 loop spans 21 amino acids. Unmatched junction bases numbered 13, after V lost 4 bases and J lost 0 bases. CDR1 and CDR2 from the germline V gene are SGHDT and YYEEEE.

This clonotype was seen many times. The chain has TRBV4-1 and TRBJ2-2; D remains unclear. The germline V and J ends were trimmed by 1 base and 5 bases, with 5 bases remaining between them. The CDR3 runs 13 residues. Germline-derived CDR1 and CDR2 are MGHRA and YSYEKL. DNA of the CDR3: TGCGCCAGCAGCCAAGTGGGGACCGGGGAGCTGTTTTTT. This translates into CASSQVGTGELFF.

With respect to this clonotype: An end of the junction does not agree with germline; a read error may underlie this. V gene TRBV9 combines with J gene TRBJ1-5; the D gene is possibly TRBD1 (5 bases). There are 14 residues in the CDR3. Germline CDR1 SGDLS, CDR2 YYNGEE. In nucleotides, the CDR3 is TGTGCCAGCAGTGTAGAGTGGGGGGATCAGCCCCAGCATTTT. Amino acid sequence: CASSVEWGDQPQHF.

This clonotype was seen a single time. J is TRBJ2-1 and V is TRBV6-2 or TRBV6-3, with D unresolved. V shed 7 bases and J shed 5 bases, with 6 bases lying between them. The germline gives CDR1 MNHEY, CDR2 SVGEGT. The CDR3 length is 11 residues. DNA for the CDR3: TGTGCCAGCATGGGTAACAATGAGCAGTTCTTC. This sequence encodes CASMGNNEQFF.

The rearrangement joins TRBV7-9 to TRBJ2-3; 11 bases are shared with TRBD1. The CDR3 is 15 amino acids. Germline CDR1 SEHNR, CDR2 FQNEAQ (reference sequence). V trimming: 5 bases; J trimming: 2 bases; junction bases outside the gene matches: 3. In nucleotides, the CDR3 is TGTGCCAGCAGCCCAGGACAGGGGGCCACAGATACGCAGTATTTT. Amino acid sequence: CASSPGQGATDTQYF.

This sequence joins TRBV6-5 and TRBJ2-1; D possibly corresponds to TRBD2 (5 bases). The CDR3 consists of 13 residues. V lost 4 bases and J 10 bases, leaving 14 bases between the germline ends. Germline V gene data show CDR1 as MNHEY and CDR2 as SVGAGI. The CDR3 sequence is CASSLSLAGEQFF. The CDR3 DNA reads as TGTGCCAGCAGTTTAAGCCTAGCTGGCGAGCAGTTCTTC.

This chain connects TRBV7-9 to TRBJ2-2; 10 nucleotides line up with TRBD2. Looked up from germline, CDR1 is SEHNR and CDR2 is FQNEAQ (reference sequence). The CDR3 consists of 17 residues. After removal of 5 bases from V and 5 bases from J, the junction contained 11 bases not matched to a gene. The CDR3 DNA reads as TGTGCCAGCAGCCCCAACCTAGCGGGAGTTGGTACCGGGGAGCTGTTTTTT. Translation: CASSPNLAGVGTGELFF.

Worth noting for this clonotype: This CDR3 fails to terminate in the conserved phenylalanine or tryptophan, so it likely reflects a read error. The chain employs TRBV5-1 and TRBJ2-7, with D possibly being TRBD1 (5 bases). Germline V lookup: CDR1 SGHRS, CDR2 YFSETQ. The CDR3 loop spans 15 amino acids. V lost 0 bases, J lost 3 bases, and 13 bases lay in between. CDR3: CASSLAAGHHYEQYI. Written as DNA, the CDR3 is TGCGCCAGCAGCTTGGCCGCTGGACACCACTACGAGCAGTACATC.

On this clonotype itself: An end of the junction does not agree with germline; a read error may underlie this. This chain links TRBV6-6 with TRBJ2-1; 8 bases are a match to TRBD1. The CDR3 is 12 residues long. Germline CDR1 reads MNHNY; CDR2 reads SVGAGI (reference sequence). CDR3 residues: CASSDRGNEQSF. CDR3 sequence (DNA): TGTGCCAGTAGTGACAGGGGCAATGAGCAGTCCTTC.

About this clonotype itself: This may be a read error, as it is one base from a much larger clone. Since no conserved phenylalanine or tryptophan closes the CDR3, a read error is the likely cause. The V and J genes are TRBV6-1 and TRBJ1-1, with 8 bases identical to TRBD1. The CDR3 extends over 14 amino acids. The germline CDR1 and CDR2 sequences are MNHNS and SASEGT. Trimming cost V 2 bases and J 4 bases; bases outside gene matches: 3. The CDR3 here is CASSESGGPTEAFI. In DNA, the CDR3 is TGTGCCAGCAGTGAATCAGGGGGCCCCACTGAAGCTTTCATT.

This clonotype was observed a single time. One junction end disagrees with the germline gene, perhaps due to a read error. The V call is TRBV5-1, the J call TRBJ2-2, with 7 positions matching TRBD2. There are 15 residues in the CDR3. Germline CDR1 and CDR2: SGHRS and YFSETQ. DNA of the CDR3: TGTGCCAGCAGCGGGGACTATGGGGTTACCGGGGAGCTGTTTTTT. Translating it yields CASSGDYGVTGELFF.

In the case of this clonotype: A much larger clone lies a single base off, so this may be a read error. CDR3 bases: TGTGGCAGCAGTCAGGGTCCCCAGCCCCAGCATTTT. This encodes CGSSQGPQPQHF. The genes are TRBV6-6 and TRBJ1-5, with D perhaps matching TRBD1 (5 bases). Germline V CDR1 and CDR2: MNHNY, SVGAGI (reference sequence). The CDR3 is made up of 12 amino acids.

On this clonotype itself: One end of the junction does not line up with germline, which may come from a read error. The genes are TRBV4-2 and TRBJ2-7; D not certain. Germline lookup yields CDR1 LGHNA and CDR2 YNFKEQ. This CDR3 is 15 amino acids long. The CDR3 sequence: CASSQVSENSHEQYF. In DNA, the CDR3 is TGTGCCAGCAGCCAAGTAAGCGAGAACTCCCACGAGCAGTATTTC.

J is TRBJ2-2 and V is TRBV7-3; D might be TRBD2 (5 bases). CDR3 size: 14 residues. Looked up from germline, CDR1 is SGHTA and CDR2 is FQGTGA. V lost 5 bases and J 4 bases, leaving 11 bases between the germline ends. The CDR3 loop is CASSLRASTGELFF. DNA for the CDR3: TGTGCCAGCAGCCTGAGGGCCTCCACCGGGGAGCTGTTTTTT.

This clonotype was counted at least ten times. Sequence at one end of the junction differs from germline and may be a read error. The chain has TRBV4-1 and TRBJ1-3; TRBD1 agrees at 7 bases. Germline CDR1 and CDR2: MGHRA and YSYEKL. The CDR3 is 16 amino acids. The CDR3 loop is CASSQGGQPSGNTIYF. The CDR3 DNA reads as TGCGCCAGCAGTCAAGGGGGACAGCCCTCTGGAAACACCATATATTTT.

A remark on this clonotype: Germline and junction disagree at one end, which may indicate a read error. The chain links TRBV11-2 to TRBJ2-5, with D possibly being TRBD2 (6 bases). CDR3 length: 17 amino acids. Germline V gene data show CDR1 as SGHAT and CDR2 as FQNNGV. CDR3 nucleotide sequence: TGTGCCAGCAGTTCGATCAGGTCCGGGTTTACTGGGGGGACCCAATACTTC. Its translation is CASSSIRSGFTGGTQYF. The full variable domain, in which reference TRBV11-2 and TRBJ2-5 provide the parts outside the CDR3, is EAGVAQSPRYKIIEKRQSVAFWCNPISGHATLYWYQQILGQGPKLLIQFQNNGVVDDSQLPKDRFSAERLKGVDSTLKIQPAKLEDSAVYLCASSSIRSGFTGGTQYFGPGTRLLVL.

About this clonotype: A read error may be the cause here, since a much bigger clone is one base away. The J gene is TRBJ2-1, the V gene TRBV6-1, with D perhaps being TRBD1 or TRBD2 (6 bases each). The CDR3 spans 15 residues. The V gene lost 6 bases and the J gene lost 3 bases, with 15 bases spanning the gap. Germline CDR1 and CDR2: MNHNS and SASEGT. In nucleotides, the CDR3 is TGTGCCAGCAGGACACTAGGGGGGTACTACAATGAGCAGTTCTTC. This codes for CASRTLGGYYNEQFF.

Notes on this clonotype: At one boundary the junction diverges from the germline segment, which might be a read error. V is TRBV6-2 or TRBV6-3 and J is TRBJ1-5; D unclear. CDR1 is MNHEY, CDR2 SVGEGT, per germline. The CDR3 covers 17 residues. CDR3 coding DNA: TGCGCCAGCAGACCTACCTTTTTCCGAGGCCTACATCAGCCCCAGCATTTT. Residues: CASRPTFFRGLHQPQHF.

Written as DNA, the CDR3 is TGCGCCAGCAGCCCCTGGGGCAGCTCTGGAAACACCATATATTTT. This codes for CASSPWGSSGNTIYF. The rearrangement joins TRBV5-1 to TRBJ1-3; D might be TRBD1 (5 bases). Germline V gene lookup returns CDR1 SGHRS and CDR2 YFSETQ. The germline V and J ends were trimmed by 4 bases and 0 bases, with 11 bases remaining between them. The CDR3 has 15 residues.

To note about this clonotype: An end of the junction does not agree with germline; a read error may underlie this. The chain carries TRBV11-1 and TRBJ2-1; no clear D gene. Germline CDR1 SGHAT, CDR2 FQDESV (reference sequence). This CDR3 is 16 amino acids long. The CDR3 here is CASSPIAEAYYNEQFF. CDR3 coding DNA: TGTGCAAGCAGCCCCATAGCTGAAGCGTATTACAATGAGCAGTTCTTC.

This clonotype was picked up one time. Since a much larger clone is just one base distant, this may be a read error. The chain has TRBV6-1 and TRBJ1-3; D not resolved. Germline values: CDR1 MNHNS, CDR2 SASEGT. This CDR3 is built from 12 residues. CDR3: CASRATGNIIYF. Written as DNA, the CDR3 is TGTGCCAGCAGGGCTACTGGAAACATCATATATTTT.

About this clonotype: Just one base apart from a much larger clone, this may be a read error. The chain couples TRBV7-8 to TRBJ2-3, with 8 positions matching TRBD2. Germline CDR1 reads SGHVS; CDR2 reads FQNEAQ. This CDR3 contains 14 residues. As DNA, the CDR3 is TGTGTCAGCAGCTTAGCGGGGACTGCCAATACGCAGTATTTT. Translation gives CVSSLAGTANTQYF.